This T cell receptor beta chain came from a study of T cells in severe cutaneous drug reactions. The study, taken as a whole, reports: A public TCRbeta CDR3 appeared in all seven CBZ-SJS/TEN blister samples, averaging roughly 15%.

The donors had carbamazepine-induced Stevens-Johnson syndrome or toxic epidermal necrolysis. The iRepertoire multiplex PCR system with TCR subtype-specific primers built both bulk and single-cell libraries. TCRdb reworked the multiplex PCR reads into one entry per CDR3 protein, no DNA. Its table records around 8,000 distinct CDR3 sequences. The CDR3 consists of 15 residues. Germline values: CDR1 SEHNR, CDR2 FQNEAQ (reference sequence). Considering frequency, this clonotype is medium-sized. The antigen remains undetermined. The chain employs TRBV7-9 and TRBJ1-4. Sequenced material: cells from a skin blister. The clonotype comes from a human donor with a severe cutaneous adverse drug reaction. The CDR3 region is CASSLVAGTNEKLFF.